The table lists the clone carrying this T cell receptor (beta chain) with a few counts. These data are taken from a study of T cells in Graves' hyperthyroidism and ophthalmopathy. The CDR3 contains 13 residues. Between the trimmed V and J ends, which lost 2 bases and 13 bases, there was a span of 12 bases. Germline values: CDR1 ENHRY, CDR2 SYGVKD. Regions amplified from RNA transcripts were the TCR beta CDR3 regions. First-round RT-PCR of the TCR CDR3 relied on the HTBI primer set. TCRdb reprocessed the multiplex PCR reads with MiXCR, giving one entry per CDR3 protein. The sample contains approximately 560,000 distinct CDR3 sequences, approximately 44% of which appear only once.

This TCR derives from a woman under 30 with Graves' hyperthyroidism. The sequenced sample was peripheral blood or thyroid tissue (not recorded which). The chain combines TRBV10-3 with TRBJ1-6; D unclear. The DNA for the CDR3 is TGTGCCATCAGTGAGAACGGGGATCAGCCCCTCCACTTT. It is translated as CAISENGDQPLHF.